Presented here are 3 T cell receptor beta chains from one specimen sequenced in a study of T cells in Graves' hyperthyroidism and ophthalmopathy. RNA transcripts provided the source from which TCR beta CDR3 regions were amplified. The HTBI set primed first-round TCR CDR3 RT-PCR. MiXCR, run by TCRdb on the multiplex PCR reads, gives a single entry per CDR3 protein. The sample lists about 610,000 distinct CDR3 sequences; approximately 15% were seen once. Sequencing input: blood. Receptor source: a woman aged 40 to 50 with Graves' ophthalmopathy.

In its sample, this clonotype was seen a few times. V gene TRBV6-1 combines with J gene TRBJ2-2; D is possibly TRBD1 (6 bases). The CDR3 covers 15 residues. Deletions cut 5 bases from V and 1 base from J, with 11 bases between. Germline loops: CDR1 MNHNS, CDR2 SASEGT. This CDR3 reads CASSRGQGNTGELFF. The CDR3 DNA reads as TGTGCCAGCAGTAGGGGACAAGGGAACACCGGGGAGCTGTTTTTT.

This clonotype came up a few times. CDR3 sequence: CASSFRDRSYEQYF. The CDR3 DNA reads TGCGCCAGCAGCTTTCGGGACAGATCCTACGAGCAGTACTTC. The V call is TRBV5-1, the J call TRBJ2-7; 7 bases are shared with TRBD1. CDR1 and CDR2 (germline): SGHRS, YFSETQ. CDR3 length: 14 residues. V trimming: 2 bases; J trimming: 1 base; junction bases outside the gene matches: 3.

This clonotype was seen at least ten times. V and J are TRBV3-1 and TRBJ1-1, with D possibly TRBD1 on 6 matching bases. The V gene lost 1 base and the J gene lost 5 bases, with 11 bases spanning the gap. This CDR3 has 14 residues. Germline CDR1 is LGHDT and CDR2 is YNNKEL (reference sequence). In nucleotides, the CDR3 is TGTGCCAGCAGCCAAGGCAGGGGAGGGACTGAAGCTTTCTTT. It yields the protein CASSQGRGGTEAFF.